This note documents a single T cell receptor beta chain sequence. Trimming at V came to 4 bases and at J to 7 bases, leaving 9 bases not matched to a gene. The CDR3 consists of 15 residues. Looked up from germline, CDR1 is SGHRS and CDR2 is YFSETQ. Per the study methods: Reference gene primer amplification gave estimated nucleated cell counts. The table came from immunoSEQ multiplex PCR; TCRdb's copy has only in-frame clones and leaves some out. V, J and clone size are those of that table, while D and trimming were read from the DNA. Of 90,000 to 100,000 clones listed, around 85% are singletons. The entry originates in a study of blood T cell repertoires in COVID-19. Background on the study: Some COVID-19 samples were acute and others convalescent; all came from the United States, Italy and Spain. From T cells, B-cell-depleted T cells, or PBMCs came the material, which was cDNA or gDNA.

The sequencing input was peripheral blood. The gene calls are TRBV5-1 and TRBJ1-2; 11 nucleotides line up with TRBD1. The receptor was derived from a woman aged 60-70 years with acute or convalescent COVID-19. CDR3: CASSHPDRGRFGYTF. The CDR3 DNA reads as TGCGCCAGCAGCCACCCGGACAGGGGGCGGTTTGGCTACACCTTC.